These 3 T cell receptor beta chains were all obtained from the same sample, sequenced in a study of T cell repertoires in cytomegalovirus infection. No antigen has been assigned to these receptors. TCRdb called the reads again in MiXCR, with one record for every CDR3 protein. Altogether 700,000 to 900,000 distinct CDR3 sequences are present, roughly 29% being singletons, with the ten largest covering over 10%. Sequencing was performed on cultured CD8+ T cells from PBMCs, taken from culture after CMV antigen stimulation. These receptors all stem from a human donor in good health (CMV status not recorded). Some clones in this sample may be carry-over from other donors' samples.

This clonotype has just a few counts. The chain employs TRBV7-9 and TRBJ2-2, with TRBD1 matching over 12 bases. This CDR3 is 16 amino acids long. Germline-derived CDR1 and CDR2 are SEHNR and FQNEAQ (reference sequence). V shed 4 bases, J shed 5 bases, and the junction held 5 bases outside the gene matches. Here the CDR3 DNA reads TGTGCCAGCAGCTCCCGGGACAGGGGGCATACCGGGGAGCTGTTTTTT. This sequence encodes CASSSRDRGHTGELFF.

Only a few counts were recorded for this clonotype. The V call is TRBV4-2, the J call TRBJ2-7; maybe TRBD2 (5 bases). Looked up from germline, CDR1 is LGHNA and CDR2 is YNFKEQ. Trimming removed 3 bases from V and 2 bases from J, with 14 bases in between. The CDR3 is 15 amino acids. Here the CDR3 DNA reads TGTGCCAGCAGCCAGACCTGGACTGAAACCTACGAGCAGTACGTC. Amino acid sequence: CASSQTWTETYEQYV.

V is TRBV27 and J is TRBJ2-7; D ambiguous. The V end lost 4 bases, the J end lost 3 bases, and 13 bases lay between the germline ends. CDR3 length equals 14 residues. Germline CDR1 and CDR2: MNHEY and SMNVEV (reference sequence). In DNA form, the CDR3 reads TGTGCCAGCAGTTCATATGGTCCTTACTACGAGCAGTACTTC. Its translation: CASSSYGPYYEQYF.